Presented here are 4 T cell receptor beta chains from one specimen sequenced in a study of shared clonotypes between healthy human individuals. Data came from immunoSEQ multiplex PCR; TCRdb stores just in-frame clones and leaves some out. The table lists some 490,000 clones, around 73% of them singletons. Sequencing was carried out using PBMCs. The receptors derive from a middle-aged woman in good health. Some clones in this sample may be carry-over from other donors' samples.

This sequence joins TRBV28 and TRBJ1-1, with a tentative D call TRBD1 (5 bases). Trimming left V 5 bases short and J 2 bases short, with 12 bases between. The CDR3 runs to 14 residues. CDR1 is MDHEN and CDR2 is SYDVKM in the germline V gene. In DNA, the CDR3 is TGTGCCAGCAGTGGGCCGGGGGGAAACACTGAAGCTTTCTTT. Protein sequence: CASSGPGGNTEAFF.

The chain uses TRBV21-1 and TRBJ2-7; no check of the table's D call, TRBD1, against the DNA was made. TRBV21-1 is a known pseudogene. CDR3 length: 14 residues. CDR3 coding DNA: TGTGCCAGCAGCAAAGAAGCAGGGATGTACGAGCAGTACTTC. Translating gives CASSKEAGMYEQYF.

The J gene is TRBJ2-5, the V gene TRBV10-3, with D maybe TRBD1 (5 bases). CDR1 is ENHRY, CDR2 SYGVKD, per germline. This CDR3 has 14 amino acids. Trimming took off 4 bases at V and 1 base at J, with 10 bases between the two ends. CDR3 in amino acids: CAISGTGFQETQYF. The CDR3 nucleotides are TGTGCCATCAGTGGTACAGGCTTCCAAGAGACCCAGTACTTC.

For the CDR3, the DNA is TGCGCCAGCAGCCCCTACCCTGTAGGGGGCTACGAGCAGTACTTC. Protein: CASSPYPVGGYEQYF. The chain is built from TRBV5-1 and TRBJ2-7, with a weak D call TRBD1 (6 bases). Germline CDR1 and CDR2: SGHRS and YFSETQ. The germline V and J ends were trimmed by 4 bases and 3 bases, with 17 bases remaining between them. The CDR3 covers 15 residues.